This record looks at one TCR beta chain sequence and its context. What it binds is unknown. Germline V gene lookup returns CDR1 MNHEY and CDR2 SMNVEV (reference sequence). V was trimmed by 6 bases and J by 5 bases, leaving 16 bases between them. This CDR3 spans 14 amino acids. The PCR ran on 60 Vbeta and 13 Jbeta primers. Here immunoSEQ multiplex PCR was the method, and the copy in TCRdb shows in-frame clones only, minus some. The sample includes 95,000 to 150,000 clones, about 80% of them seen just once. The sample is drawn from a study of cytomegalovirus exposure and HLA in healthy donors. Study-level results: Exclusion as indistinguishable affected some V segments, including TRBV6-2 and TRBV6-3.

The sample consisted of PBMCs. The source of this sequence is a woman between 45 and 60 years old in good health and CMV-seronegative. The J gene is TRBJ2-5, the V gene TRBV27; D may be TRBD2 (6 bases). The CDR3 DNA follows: TGTGCCAGCAGCCTGATTGGGGGGTTCGAGACCCAGTACTTC. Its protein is CASSLIGGFETQYF.